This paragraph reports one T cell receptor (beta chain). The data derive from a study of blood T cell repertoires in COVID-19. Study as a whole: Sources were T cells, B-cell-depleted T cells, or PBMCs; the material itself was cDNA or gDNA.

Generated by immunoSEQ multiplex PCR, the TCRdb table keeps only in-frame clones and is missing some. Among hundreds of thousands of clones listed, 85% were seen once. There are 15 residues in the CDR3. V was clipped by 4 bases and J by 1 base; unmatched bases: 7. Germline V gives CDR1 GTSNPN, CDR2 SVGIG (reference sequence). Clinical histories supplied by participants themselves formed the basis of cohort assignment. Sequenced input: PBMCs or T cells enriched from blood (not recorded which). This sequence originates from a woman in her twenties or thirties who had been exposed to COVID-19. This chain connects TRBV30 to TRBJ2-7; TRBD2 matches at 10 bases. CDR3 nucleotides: TGTGCCTGGACCTACAGCGGGGGGGGTTCCTACGAGCAGTACTTC. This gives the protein CAWTYSGGGSYEQYF.